Following are 29 T cell receptor beta chains from one sample sequenced in a study of identifying expanded T cells in peripheral blood. Sequencing was performed with immunoSEQ multiplex PCR; in TCRdb, only in-frame clones are kept and a portion is missing. The sample includes around 99,000 clones, 88% seen only once; the top ten take about 8.6%. The sample taken for sequencing was blood. All receptors come from a person between 18 and 75 years old in good health.

This chain links TRBV11-2 with TRBJ2-3; no firm D call. Germline V CDR1 and CDR2: SGHAT, FQNNGV. V was clipped by 1 base and J by 2 bases, with 10 bases between them. The CDR3 contains 15 residues. CDR3 sequence (DNA): TGTGCCAGCAGCTTAGTGGCGGACCCCACAGATACGCAGTATTTT. Its translation is CASSLVADPTDTQYF.

V usage is TRBV7-2 and J usage is TRBJ1-4, with TRBD1 identical over 10 bases. Germline V gene data show CDR1 as SGHTA and CDR2 as FQGNSA. The CDR3 length is 14 residues. Unmatched junction bases numbered 4, after V lost 4 bases and J lost 8 bases. The DNA for the CDR3 is TGTGCCAGCAGCTCGGACAGGGGGGCGGAAAAACTGTTTTTT. This translates into CASSSDRGAEKLFF.

This clone was observed a handful of times. This sequence joins TRBV2 and TRBJ1-5; D might be TRBD1 (5 bases). Germline V lookup: CDR1 SNHLY, CDR2 FYNNEI. This CDR3 has 14 amino acids. V was pared by 6 bases and J by 6 bases, with 15 bases between. The CDR3 region has the DNA TGTGCCAGCAGCGCGGTGGGGCTACGTCAGCCCCAGCATTTT. It codes for CASSAVGLRQPQHF.

This rearrangement joins TRBV7-9 to TRBJ1-4; D call uncertain. Trimming removed 1 base from V and 4 bases from J, with 7 bases in between. Germline V gene sequence: CDR1 SEHNR, CDR2 FQNEAQ (reference sequence). The CDR3 spans 14 residues. As DNA, the CDR3 is TGTGCCAGCAGCTTAGGGCCAAATAATGAAAAACTGTTTTTT. Translation: CASSLGPNNEKLFF.

The J gene is TRBJ1-2, the V gene TRBV7-2; D might be TRBD1 (6 bases). This CDR3 is 16 amino acids long. V was pared by 0 bases and J by 3 bases, with 14 bases between. Per germline, CDR1 SGHTA and CDR2 FQGNSA. The CDR3: CASSLAHRVGDYGYTF. The DNA for the CDR3 is TGTGCCAGCAGCTTAGCGCACAGGGTGGGCGACTATGGCTACACCTTC.

This clone was picked up a small number of times. The chain carries TRBV7-9 and TRBJ1-5; the D gene is possibly TRBD1 (6 bases). The V end was cut by 3 bases, the J end by 1 base, with 10 bases between. The CDR3 length is 15 residues. CDR1 and CDR2 from the germline V gene are SEHNR and FQNEAQ (reference sequence). CDR3 nucleotides: TGTGCCAGCAGCTTCGGGGGCGGAAGCAATCAGCCCCAGCATTTT. It encodes CASSFGGGSNQPQHF.

The gene calls are TRBV28 and TRBJ2-5; 11 nucleotides align to TRBD2. This CDR3 has 18 residues. Germline V gene lookup returns CDR1 MDHEN and CDR2 SYDVKM. Trimming removed 5 bases from V and 2 bases from J; junction bases left unmatched: 13. Written as DNA, the CDR3 is TGTGCCAGCAGTCCCAGAGTAGCGGGAGGGCGGAATCAAGAGACCCAGTACTTC. This gives the protein CASSPRVAGGRNQETQYF.

The V and J genes are TRBV5-5 and TRBJ1-2, with D perhaps matching TRBD1 (6 bases). The CDR3 spans 13 residues. Germline CDR1 reads SGHKS; CDR2 reads YYEKEE (reference sequence). Deletions cut 4 bases from V and 6 bases from J, with 13 bases between. CDR3 region: CASSITGIDGYTF. DNA of the CDR3: TGTGCCAGCAGCATAACAGGGATAGATGGCTACACCTTC.

As DNA, the CDR3 is TGTGCCAGCAATGGGGCCTCGCTTAGGCAGTACTTC. Translating it yields CASNGASLRQYF. This chain uses TRBV6-6 with TRBJ2-7; a possible D gene is TRBD1 (5 bases). V was cut by 7 bases and J by 9 bases, with 16 bases left in between. The length of the CDR3 is 12 residues. Germline CDR1 is MNHNY and CDR2 is SVGAGI (reference sequence).

The V and J genes are TRBV18 and TRBJ2-3; no clear D. Germline lookup yields CDR1 KGHSH and CDR2 LQKENI. V was shortened by 3 bases and J by 4 bases, with 5 bases between the two germline ends. CDR3 length equals 12 residues. The CDR3 reads CASSPEADTQYF. CDR3 coding DNA: TGTGCCAGCTCACCTGAGGCAGATACGCAGTATTTT.

The V and J genes are TRBV18 and TRBJ2-3; 12 bases match TRBD1. The CDR3 covers 18 residues. Germline CDR1 and CDR2: KGHSH and LQKENI. Germline trimming cut 3 bases from V and 3 bases from J; bases unmatched to any gene: 10. CDR3 amino acids: CASSPQIPGQGATDTQYF. The DNA for the CDR3 is TGTGCCAGCTCACCCCAGATACCGGGACAGGGGGCAACAGATACGCAGTATTTT.

This clone is categorized as medium-sized. The genes are TRBV27 and TRBJ2-7; D uncertain. Trimming pared 6 bases from V and 9 bases from J, leaving 15 bases between. In germline, CDR1 is MNHEY, CDR2 SMNVEV (reference sequence). The CDR3 consists of 12 residues. The CDR3 bases are TGTGCCAGCAGGGGTTCAGGAGACTGGCAGTACTTC. This translates into CASRGSGDWQYF.

V gene TRBV10-2 combines with J gene TRBJ2-1; D is unresolved. The V gene lost 0 bases and the J gene lost 8 bases, with 11 bases spanning the gap. There are 14 residues in the CDR3. Germline CDR1 reads WSHSY; CDR2 reads SAAADI. CDR3 sequence reads: CASSESGVADEQFF. The CDR3 nucleotides are TGCGCCAGCAGTGAGTCCGGAGTGGCAGATGAGCAGTTCTTC.

This clone was counted once. The chain combines TRBV2 with TRBJ1-2; 9 nucleotides line up with TRBD1. Looked up from germline, CDR1 is SNHLY and CDR2 is FYNNEI. Trimming cost V 8 bases and J 5 bases; bases outside gene matches: 6. CDR3 length equals 13 residues. CDR3 sequence: CASHGDRDYGYTF. The CDR3 DNA reads as TGTGCCAGCCATGGGGACAGGGATTATGGCTACACCTTC.

The gene calls are TRBV14 and TRBJ2-1, with TRBD1 matching 10 bases. This CDR3 spans 17 amino acids. With V trimmed by 0 bases and J by 8 bases, 10 bases remained unmatched. Germline V CDR1 and CDR2: SGHDN, FVKESK. CDR3 in DNA: TGTGCCAGCAGCCAAGAGCGCTGGGACAGGGGAGGCGATGAGCAGTTCTTC. Translation gives CASSQERWDRGGDEQFF.

CDR3 residues: CASSQQLGSTEAFF. The CDR3 nucleotides read TGTGCCAGCAGTCAGCAGCTTGGGAGCACTGAAGCTTTCTTT. The rearrangement links TRBV28 to TRBJ1-1; D unclear. Trimming stripped 5 bases from V and 4 bases from J, with 14 bases between. Germline loops: CDR1 MDHEN, CDR2 SYDVKM. The CDR3 covers 14 residues.

There are a few counts of this clone. This chain joins TRBV30 and TRBJ1-3; unclear D gene. This CDR3 region has 14 residues. Germline V lookup: CDR1 GTSNPN, CDR2 SVGIG (reference sequence). V was shortened by 2 bases and J by 2 bases, with 10 bases between the two germline ends. The CDR3 is CAWSKGYAGNTIYF. CDR3 DNA: TGTGCCTGGAGTAAGGGTTACGCTGGAAACACCATATATTTT.

This chain links TRBV30 with TRBJ1-3, with unresolved D. Looked up from germline, CDR1 is GTSNPN and CDR2 is SVGIG (reference sequence). The CDR3 has 13 amino acids. Trimming removed 8 bases from V and 1 base from J, with 12 bases in between. The CDR3 loop reads CASKRASGNTIYF. CDR3 nucleotides: TGTGCCAGTAAGAGGGCTTCTGGAAACACCATATATTTT.

The rearrangement joins TRBV10-3 to TRBJ2-1, with D unclear. CDR1 and CDR2 from the germline V gene are ENHRY and SYGVKD. V was trimmed by 3 bases and J by 5 bases, leaving 14 bases between them. This CDR3 has 15 residues. The CDR3 region has the DNA TGTGCCATCAGTGACCACGGGTCAACCGACAATGAGCAGTTCTTC. It translates to CAISDHGSTDNEQFF.

This clone was counted a single time. The chain couples TRBV9 to TRBJ2-7, with 8 bases aligning to TRBD1. Germline assignment: CDR1 SGDLS and CDR2 YYNGEE. The CDR3 length is 15 residues. V gave up 2 bases and J gave up 1 base; unmatched junction bases: 5. The CDR3 loop reads CASSVRTGLSYEQYF. CDR3 sequence (DNA): TGTGCCAGCAGCGTGAGGACAGGGTTGTCCTACGAGCAGTACTTC.

In this sample, this clone turned up once. The genes are TRBV6-1 and TRBJ1-1, with 9 nucleotides matching TRBD1. Germline V gene data show CDR1 as MNHNS and CDR2 as SASEGT. This CDR3 contains 14 residues. The V gene end was trimmed by 5 bases and the J gene end by 0 bases; junction bases not matched to a gene: 1. The CDR3 loop reads CASSRTGVNTEAFF. CDR3 nucleotide sequence: TGTGCCAGCAGTCGGACAGGGGTGAACACTGAAGCTTTCTTT.

In its sample, this clone was seen a few times. CDR3 DNA: TGCGCCAGCAGCTCCCGAGGCCAGGTTAATGAAAAACTGTTTTTT. This sequence encodes CASSSRGQVNEKLFF. This rearrangement joins TRBV5-1 to TRBJ1-4; D is undetermined. Germline V CDR1 and CDR2: SGHRS, YFSETQ. Trimming cost V 3 bases and J 4 bases, with 13 bases left between them. This CDR3 is 15 amino acids long. Full variable domain (remainder filled in from reference TRBV5-1 and TRBJ1-4): KAGVTQTPRYLIKTRGQQVTLSCSPISGHRSVSWYQQTPGQGLQFLFEYFSETQRNKGNFPGRFSGRQFSNSRSEMNVSTLELGDSALYLCASSSRGQVNEKLFFGSGTQLSVL.

This clone turned up a few times. This sequence joins TRBV19 and TRBJ2-2, with D maybe TRBD2 (5 bases). CDR3 length: 13 amino acids. Germline loops: CDR1 LNHDA, CDR2 SQIVND (reference sequence). Trimming removed 1 base at V and 7 bases at J, with 7 bases between. The DNA of the CDR3 is TGTGCCAGTAGTATAGCGGGATACGGGGAGCTGTTTTTT. Amino acids: CASSIAGYGELFF. Combining the CDR3 with reference TRBV19 and TRBJ2-2 gives the whole variable domain DGGITQSPKYLFRKEGQNVTLSCEQNLNHDAMYWYRQDPGQGLRLIYYSQIVNDFQKGDIAEGYSVSREKKESFPLTVTSAQKNPTAFYLCASSIAGYGELFFGEGSRLTVL.

This chain connects TRBV2 to TRBJ2-7; D call uncertain. The CDR3 runs to 11 residues. V lost 7 bases to trimming and J lost 3 bases, with 7 bases between them. Germline V gene sequence: CDR1 SNHLY, CDR2 FYNNEI. The CDR3 DNA sequence: TGTGCCAGCACCTCTGGCTACGAGCAGTACTTC. This gives the protein CASTSGYEQYF.

The chain uses TRBV2 and TRBJ2-7; no definite D call. Trimming stripped 11 bases from V and 1 base from J, with 9 bases between. Germline-derived CDR1 and CDR2 are SNHLY and FYNNEI. The CDR3 consists of 11 residues. In nucleotides, the CDR3 is TGTGCCGCCGCTATGTCCTACGAGCAGTACTTC. Protein: CAAAMSYEQYF.

This sequence joins TRBV19 and TRBJ1-5; weak D call: TRBD1 (6 bases). V was shortened by 2 bases and J by 0 bases, with 11 bases between the two germline ends. The CDR3 loop spans 16 amino acids. Germline V CDR1 and CDR2: LNHDA, SQIVND (reference sequence). CDR3 coding DNA: TGTGCCAGTAGTATAAAAGGGGGAGATAGCAATCAGCCCCAGCATTTT. Encoded protein: CASSIKGGDSNQPQHF.

The chain has TRBV5-6 and TRBJ1-2, with 8 bases that match TRBD1. This CDR3 is 14 amino acids long. Germline CDR1 is SGHDT and CDR2 is YYEEEE. V lost 4 bases to trimming and J lost 4 bases; unmatched junction nucleotides: 6. CDR3 amino acids: CASSDRGIGYGYTF. CDR3 DNA: TGTGCCAGCAGCGACAGGGGCATCGGCTATGGCTACACCTTC.

This rearrangement joins TRBV2 to TRBJ1-4; D is possibly TRBD1 (6 bases). Per germline, CDR1 SNHLY and CDR2 FYNNEI. The CDR3 totals 13 residues. V was clipped by 6 bases and J by 8 bases, with 13 bases between them. CDR3 in amino acids: CASRRAGEEKLFF. CDR3 nucleotides: TGTGCCAGCAGGCGGGCAGGGGAGGAAAAACTGTTTTTT.

The V call is TRBV9, the J call TRBJ2-7; a possible D gene is TRBD1 (6 bases). Germline V lookup: CDR1 SGDLS, CDR2 YYNGEE. The CDR3 spans 15 residues. V shed 0 bases and J shed 0 bases, with 10 bases lying between them. The CDR3: CASSVDGTSSYEQYF. The CDR3 DNA reads TGTGCCAGCAGCGTAGACGGGACAAGCTCCTACGAGCAGTACTTC.